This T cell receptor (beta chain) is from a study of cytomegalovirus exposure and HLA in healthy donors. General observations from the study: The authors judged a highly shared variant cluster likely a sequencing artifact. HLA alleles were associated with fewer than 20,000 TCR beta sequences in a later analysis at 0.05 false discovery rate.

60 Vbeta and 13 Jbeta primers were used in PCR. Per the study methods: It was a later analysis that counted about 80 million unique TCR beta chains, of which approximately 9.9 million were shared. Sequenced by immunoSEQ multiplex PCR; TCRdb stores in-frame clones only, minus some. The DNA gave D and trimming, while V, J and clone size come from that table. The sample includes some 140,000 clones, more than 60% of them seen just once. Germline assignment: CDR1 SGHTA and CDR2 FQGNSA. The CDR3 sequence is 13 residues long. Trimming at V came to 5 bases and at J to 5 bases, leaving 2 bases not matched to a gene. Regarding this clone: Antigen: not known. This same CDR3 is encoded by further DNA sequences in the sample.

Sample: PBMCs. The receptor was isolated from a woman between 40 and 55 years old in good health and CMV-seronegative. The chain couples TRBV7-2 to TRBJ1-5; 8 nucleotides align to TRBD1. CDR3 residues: CASSEQGDQPQHF. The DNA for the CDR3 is TGTGCCAGCAGCGAACAGGGGGATCAGCCCCAGCATTTT. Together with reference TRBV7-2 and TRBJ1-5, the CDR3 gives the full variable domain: GAGVSQSPSNKVTEKGKDVELRCDPISGHTALYWYRQSLGQGLEFLIYFQGNSAPDKSGLPSDRFSAERTGGSVSTLTIQRTQQEDSAVYLCASSEQGDQPQHFGDGTRLSIL.